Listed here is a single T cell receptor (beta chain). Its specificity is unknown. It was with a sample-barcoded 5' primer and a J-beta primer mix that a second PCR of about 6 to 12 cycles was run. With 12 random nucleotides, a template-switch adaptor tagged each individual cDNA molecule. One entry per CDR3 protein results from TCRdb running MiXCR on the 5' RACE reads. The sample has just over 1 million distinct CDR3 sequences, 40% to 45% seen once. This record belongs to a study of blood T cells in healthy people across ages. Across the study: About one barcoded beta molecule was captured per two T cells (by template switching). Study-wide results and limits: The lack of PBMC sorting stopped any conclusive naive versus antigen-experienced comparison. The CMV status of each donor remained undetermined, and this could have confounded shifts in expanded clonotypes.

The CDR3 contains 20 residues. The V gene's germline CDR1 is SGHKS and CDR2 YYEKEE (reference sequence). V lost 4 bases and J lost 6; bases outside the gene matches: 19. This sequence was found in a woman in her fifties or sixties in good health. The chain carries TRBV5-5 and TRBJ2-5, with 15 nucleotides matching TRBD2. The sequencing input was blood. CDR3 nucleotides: TGTGCCAGCAGCGGGCCCTCCGGGACTAGCGGGAGGACCCTTCAAAAGACCCAGTACTTC. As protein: CASSGPSGTSGRTLQKTQYF.